One sample yielded the 14 T cell receptor beta chains listed below, sequenced in a study of cytomegalovirus exposure and HLA in healthy donors. The PCR had 60 Vbeta and 13 Jbeta primers. Clones were read by immunoSEQ multiplex PCR, and TCRdb kept only the in-frame ones, dropping some. Of 100,000 to 120,000 clones listed, roughly 80% are singletons. Sequences were obtained from PBMCs. Every receptor here comes from a man aged 25-45 years in good health and CMV-seropositive.

This clone showed up just a few times. Mismatch with germline at one junction end may stem from a read error. The chain recombines TRBV5-1 with TRBJ2-3; 12 bases are a match to TRBD2. The CDR3 spans 17 residues. Germline CDR1 is SGHRS and CDR2 is YFSETQ. The CDR3 loop reads CASSLEPSGGATYTQYF. In DNA, the CDR3 is TGCGCCAGCAGCTTGGAACCTAGCGGGGGGGCCACATATACGCAGTATTTT.

V is TRBV7-9 and J is TRBJ2-5; tentative D call: TRBD1 (6 bases). Germline CDR1 and CDR2: SEHNR and FQNEAQ (reference sequence). CDR3 length: 14 residues. Between the trimmed V and J ends, which lost 8 bases and 4 bases, there was a span of 17 bases. The DNA of the CDR3 is TGTGCCAGCTCCCTTTCTACAGGGAGAGAGACCCAGTACTTC. As protein: CASSLSTGRETQYF.

The chain combines TRBV14 with TRBJ2-3; maybe TRBD2 (6 bases). The CDR3 is made up of 14 amino acids. V was pared by 4 bases and J by 10 bases, with 18 bases between. The V gene's germline CDR1 is SGHDN and CDR2 FVKESK. CDR3 protein: CASSLTSKAAPQYF. CDR3 DNA sequence: TGTGCCAGCAGCCTAACTAGCAAGGCGGCTCCGCAGTATTTT. The full variable domain, rest sourced from reference TRBV14 and TRBJ2-3, is EAGVTQFPSHSVIEKGQTVTLRCDPISGHDNLYWYRRVMGKEIKFLLHFVKESKQDESGMPNNRFLAERTGGTYSTLKVQPAELEDSGVYFCASSLTSKAAPQYFGPGTRLTVL.

The chain links TRBV11-2 to TRBJ1-1; D is undetermined. Trimming cost V 5 bases and J 5 bases, with 12 bases left between them. The germline V gene has CDR1 SGHAT and CDR2 FQNNGV. The CDR3 is 13 residues long. The CDR3 nucleotides are TGTGCCAGCAGCCCTACGGGCGGGACTGAAGCTTTCTTT. This translates into CASSPTGGTEAFF. Full variable domain (remainder filled in from reference TRBV11-2 and TRBJ1-1): EAGVAQSPRYKIIEKRQSVAFWCNPISGHATLYWYQQILGQGPKLLIQFQNNGVVDDSQLPKDRFSAERLKGVDSTLKIQPAKLEDSAVYLCASSPTGGTEAFFGQGTRLTVV.

This clone was recorded once. The genes are TRBV5-1 and TRBJ1-2, with TRBD1 identical over 9 bases. The germline gives CDR1 SGHRS, CDR2 YFSETQ. This CDR3 region has 15 residues. The V segment lost 4 bases and the J segment 6 bases; nucleotides outside the gene matches: 10. The CDR3 is CASSPATGGNDGYTF. The CDR3 DNA reads TGCGCCAGCAGCCCCGCGACAGGGGGGAACGATGGCTACACCTTC.

This clone was recorded once. The rearrangement joins TRBV19 to TRBJ1-1; D uncertain. This CDR3 has 13 residues. The V gene lost 5 bases and the J gene lost 1 base, with 8 bases spanning the gap. Germline V gene sequence: CDR1 LNHDA, CDR2 SQIVND (reference sequence). CDR3 amino acids: CASSAGGNTEAFF. The DNA of the CDR3 is TGTGCCAGTAGTGCCGGAGGGAACACTGAAGCTTTCTTT.

This clone has only one observation. Mismatch with germline at one junction end may stem from a read error. V and J are TRBV30 and TRBJ2-7, with 11 bases fitting TRBD2. The CDR3 loop spans 17 amino acids. The germline gives CDR1 GTSNPN, CDR2 SVGIG (reference sequence). Here the CDR3 reads CDWIPQSGTSGGYEQYF. CDR3 sequence (DNA): TGTGACTGGATTCCCCAAAGCGGGACTAGCGGTGGGTACGAGCAGTACTTC.

The chain is built from TRBV7-2 and TRBJ2-5, with D unclear. Germline lookup yields CDR1 SGHTA and CDR2 FQGNSA. This CDR3 is 13 amino acids long. V lost 0 bases and J lost 5, with 7 bases in between. CDR3 residues: CASSLALRETQYF. The CDR3 nucleotides read TGTGCCAGCAGCTTAGCACTAAGGGAGACCCAGTACTTC. Looking up the rest from reference TRBV7-2 and TRBJ2-5 gives the full variable domain: GAGVSQSPSNKVTEKGKDVELRCDPISGHTALYWYRQSLGQGLEFLIYFQGNSAPDKSGLPSDRFSAERTGGSVSTLTIQRTQQEDSAVYLCASSLALRETQYFGPGTRLLVL.

This clone was recorded once. This chain joins TRBV7-2 and TRBJ1-2; 7 bases agree with TRBD1. This CDR3 is built from 16 residues. V was clipped by 5 bases and J by 3 bases; unmatched bases: 12. The germline CDR1 and CDR2 sequences are SGHTA and FQGNSA. In nucleotides, the CDR3 is TGTGCCAGCAGCCGAATACAGGGGTCTATGCACTATGGCTACACCTTC. Amino acid sequence: CASSRIQGSMHYGYTF.

V gene TRBV5-1 combines with J gene TRBJ2-5; 7 bases line up with TRBD2. The last part of the DNA fits TRBJ2-7 better; the J call may be wrong. Germline values: CDR1 SGHRS, CDR2 YFSETQ. The CDR3 length is 16 residues. In nucleotides, the CDR3 is TGCGCCAGCAGCTGGGGGTGGGGGGGACCTATTCGCGAGCAGTACTTC. This gives the protein CASSWGWGGPIREQYF.

This sequence joins TRBV19 and TRBJ2-5, with D possibly TRBD2 on 5 matching bases. CDR3 length: 16 residues. V shed 5 bases and J shed 5 bases, with 21 bases lying between them. Germline assignment: CDR1 LNHDA and CDR2 SQIVND (reference sequence). In DNA form, the CDR3 reads TGTGCCAGTAGTTCCACCGACTATACCCGCCGGGAGACCCAGTACTTC. This encodes CASSSTDYTRRETQYF.

The V gene is TRBV6-5, the J gene TRBJ1-4; D is uncertain. Trimming took 2 bases from V and 7 from J, leaving 11 bases between them. This CDR3 has 14 residues. Germline V CDR1 and CDR2: MNHEY, SVGAGI. CDR3 sequence (DNA): TGTGCCAGCAGTTACAACTTCGGAGGTGAAAAACTGTTTTTT. Translating gives CASSYNFGGEKLFF.

The V call is TRBV9, the J call TRBJ2-7; 8 nucleotides agree with TRBD2. The germline CDR1 and CDR2 sequences are SGDLS and YYNGEE. This CDR3 spans 15 amino acids. Trimming at V came to 0 bases and at J to 4 bases, leaving 6 bases not matched to a gene. CDR3 sequence (DNA): TGTGCCAGCAGCGTAGGGTGGACTAGCTTTTACGAGCAGTACTTC. Its protein product is CASSVGWTSFYEQYF.

This clone came up a few times. The chain recombines TRBV4-1 with TRBJ2-5, with D possibly being TRBD2 (7 bases). Trimming cost V 0 bases and J 4 bases, with 12 bases left between them. Germline V gene lookup returns CDR1 MGHRA and CDR2 YSYEKL. This CDR3 spans 15 amino acids. This chain's CDR3 is CASSQDPRGGETQYF. The DNA for the CDR3 is TGCGCCAGCAGCCAAGATCCGAGGGGGGGAGAGACCCAGTACTTC.